The 29 T cell receptor beta chains presented below share a single source sample, sequenced in a study of shared clonotypes between healthy human individuals. Clones were read by immunoSEQ multiplex PCR, and TCRdb kept only the in-frame ones, dropping some. The data show around 200,000 clones, approximately 61% seen once. The sequenced material came from memory CD4+ T cells sorted from blood. Subset reported: CD45RA-negative fraction. The source of these receptors is a young man in good health.

This clone showed up just once. The chain joins TRBV7-8 to TRBJ2-1; TRBD2 agrees at 8 bases. Germline V lookup: CDR1 SGHVS, CDR2 FQNEAQ. Trimming took 7 bases from V and 7 from J; bases not matched to a gene: 12. CDR3 length equals 15 residues. CDR3 in amino acids: CASTSRGGLLNEQFF. In DNA form, the CDR3 reads TGTGCCAGCACCTCCCGGGGGGGGCTGCTAAATGAGCAGTTCTTC.

The chain has TRBV9 and TRBJ2-4; D tentatively reads TRBD1 or TRBD2 (5 bases each). The ends were cut back, 6 bases at V and 0 bases at J, with 10 bases in the middle. The CDR3 has 14 residues. The germline CDR1 and CDR2 sequences are SGDLS and YYNGEE. The CDR3 DNA sequence: TGTGCCAGCACCACGGGGCTAGCCAAAAACATTCAGTACTTC. Its protein product is CASTTGLAKNIQYF.

V gene TRBV9 combines with J gene TRBJ2-2; 8 bases are a match to TRBD1. CDR3 length: 18 amino acids. V shed 3 bases and J 0 bases; nucleotides not matched to a gene: 10. Looked up from germline, CDR1 is SGDLS and CDR2 is YYNGEE. CDR3 bases: TGTGCCAGCAGCGCGTATTCCCCGGGACAGGCGAACACCGGGGAGCTGTTTTTT. It codes for CASSAYSPGQANTGELFF. Full variable domain (missing parts from reference TRBV9 and TRBJ2-2): DSGVTQTPKHLITATGQRVTLRCSPRSGDLSVYWYQQSLDQGLQFLIQYYNGEERAKGNILERFSAQQFPDLHSELNLSSLELGDSALYFCASSAYSPGQANTGELFFGEGSRLTVL.

The rearrangement links TRBV6-1 to TRBJ2-1, with TRBD1 matching 11 bases. The CDR3 totals 13 residues. The germline V gene has CDR1 MNHNS and CDR2 SASEGT. The V gene end was trimmed by 6 bases and the J gene end by 8 bases; junction bases not matched to a gene: 3. CDR3 in DNA: TGTGCCAGCAGGGACAGGGGGCCTTATGAGCAGTTCTTC. Residues: CASRDRGPYEQFF.

This clone was seen more than once but under ten times. The chain combines TRBV10-1 with TRBJ2-7; a possible D gene is TRBD1 (6 bases). The CDR3 extends over 13 amino acids. Germline V lookup: CDR1 WNHNN, CDR2 SYGVQD (reference sequence). Deletions cut 6 bases from V and 4 bases from J, with 13 bases between. DNA for the CDR3: TGCGCCAGCAGCCAGGGGCTACATTACGAGCAGTACTTC. Translation gives CASSQGLHYEQYF.

The chain has TRBV4-1 and TRBJ2-6; D is possibly TRBD2 (5 bases). V was cut by 1 base and J by 4 bases, with 8 bases left in between. CDR3 length equals 15 residues. Germline loops: CDR1 MGHRA, CDR2 YSYEKL. CDR3 amino acids: CASSQGGAGANVLTF. For the CDR3, the DNA is TGCGCCAGCAGCCAAGGGGGAGCCGGGGCCAACGTCCTGACTTTC.

CDR3 sequence reads: CASSVTLLAGFLSGGGGELFF. The CDR3 DNA follows: TGTGCCAGCAGCGTGACCCTGCTAGCGGGATTTCTTTCAGGCGGCGGCGGGGAGCTGTTTTTT. J is TRBJ2-2 and V is TRBV9; TRBD2 matches 9 bases. The ends lost 2 bases at V and 7 bases at J; junction bases unmatched: 24. The CDR3 contains 21 residues. Looked up from germline, CDR1 is SGDLS and CDR2 is YYNGEE.

CDR3: CASSFDSGSGTDTQYF. CDR3 in DNA: TGTGCCAGCAGCTTCGATAGCGGGAGTGGCACAGATACGCAGTATTTT. The genes are TRBV7-8 and TRBJ2-3, with 9 bases identical to TRBD2. The V gene's germline CDR1 is SGHVS and CDR2 FQNEAQ. V was pared by 3 bases and J by 1 base, with 5 bases of the junction left unmatched. The CDR3 is 16 amino acids.

This clone has a single count. The rearrangement links TRBV9 to TRBJ2-2; D gene unclear. The germline V gene has CDR1 SGDLS and CDR2 YYNGEE. This CDR3 is 13 amino acids long. V shed 3 bases and J shed 4 bases, with 7 bases lying between them. The CDR3 spells CASSANPTGELFF. The CDR3 nucleotides read TGTGCCAGCAGCGCGAACCCCACCGGGGAGCTGTTTTTT.

The chain joins TRBV7-8 to TRBJ2-5; TRBD2 matches 7 bases. V shed 5 bases and J 0 bases; nucleotides not matched to a gene: 12. This CDR3 is built from 17 residues. CDR1 is SGHVS and CDR2 is FQNEAQ in the germline V gene. CDR3 amino acids: CASSTSLSGSDQETQYF. In DNA form, the CDR3 reads TGTGCCAGCAGCACTAGCCTTAGCGGGTCTGACCAAGAGACCCAGTACTTC.

The CDR3 region has the DNA TGCGCCAGCAGCTTGGAAGGGTGGCAGCCCCAGCATTTT. Its translation: CASSLEGWQPQHF. The chain combines TRBV5-1 with TRBJ1-5; no firm D call. V was pared by 0 bases and J by 7 bases, with 8 bases between. The CDR3 contains 13 residues. Germline values: CDR1 SGHRS, CDR2 YFSETQ.

This chain links TRBV19 with TRBJ2-1; 7 positions match TRBD2. This CDR3 has 15 residues. V gave up 5 bases and J gave up 5 bases; unmatched junction bases: 9. CDR1 is LNHDA, CDR2 SQIVND, per germline (reference sequence). CDR3 sequence: CASSAGREGNNEQFF. DNA for the CDR3: TGTGCCAGTAGTGCAGGCAGGGAGGGGAACAATGAGCAGTTCTTC. The variable domain in full, with the rest retrieved from reference TRBV19 and TRBJ2-1, is DGGITQSPKYLFRKEGQNVTLSCEQNLNHDAMYWYRQDPGQGLRLIYYSQIVNDFQKGDIAEGYSVSREKKESFPLTVTSAQKNPTAFYLCASSAGREGNNEQFFGPGTRLTVL.

The V call is TRBV25-1, the J call TRBJ2-3, with TRBD2 matching 13 bases. The CDR3 sequence is 17 residues long. The junction had 9 bases not matched to a gene; V was cut back by 7 bases and J by 2 bases. The germline V gene has CDR1 MGHDK and CDR2 SYGVNS. The CDR3 DNA reads as TGTGCCAGCACTGGACTAGCGGGAGTTATGCCCACAGATACGCAGTATTTT. Translated: CASTGLAGVMPTDTQYF.

This clone was seen only a few times. The sample holds other DNA sequences that translate to the same CDR3. The V call is TRBV6-6, the J call TRBJ2-2; no clear D. Trimming shortened V by 6 bases and J by 3 bases, and 8 bases separated the two germline ends. This CDR3 is built from 13 residues. CDR1 and CDR2 (germline): MNHNY, SVGAGI (reference sequence). The CDR3 DNA is TGTGCCAGCAGCACACCTGACACCGGGGAGCTGTTTTTT. Its protein is CASSTPDTGELFF.

The chain joins TRBV29-1 to TRBJ2-2, with 7 bases matching TRBD1. From germline, CDR1 is SQVTM and CDR2 ANQGSEA. This CDR3 comprises 13 residues. V shed 2 bases and J 6 bases; nucleotides not matched to a gene: 3. The CDR3 loop reads CSVEQTGPGELFF. The DNA of the CDR3 is TGCAGCGTTGAACAGACAGGGCCCGGGGAGCTGTTTTTT.

The V call is TRBV5-1, the J call TRBJ2-7; the match to TRBD1 covers 7 bases. CDR1 and CDR2 (germline): SGHRS, YFSETQ. This CDR3 is built from 14 residues. V was clipped by 4 bases and J by 4 bases; unmatched bases: 8. In nucleotides, the CDR3 is TGCGCCAGCAGCCGAGCCGTACAGGGGTACGAGCAGTACTTC. Its translation is CASSRAVQGYEQYF.

This CDR3 reads CASSRTGVNEQYF. The CDR3 DNA reads TGTGCCAGCAGCAGGACAGGGGTTAACGAGCAGTACTTC. This chain links TRBV11-2 with TRBJ2-7, with TRBD1 matching 9 bases. With 5 bases clipped from V and 5 bases from J, the junction kept 4 bases outside the gene matches. CDR1 and CDR2 (germline): SGHAT, FQNNGV. The CDR3 consists of 13 residues.

This clone has more than one count but fewer than ten. The V gene is TRBV4-2, the J gene TRBJ2-1, with TRBD2 matching over 7 bases. CDR3 length equals 16 residues. Germline trimming cut 1 base from V and 9 bases from J; bases unmatched to any gene: 12. Germline V gives CDR1 LGHNA, CDR2 YNFKEQ. The CDR3 loop is CASSQVEPAGVGEQFF. The DNA for the CDR3 is TGTGCCAGCAGCCAAGTGGAGCCCGCGGGAGTGGGTGAGCAGTTCTTC.

This chain links TRBV5-1 with TRBJ2-1, with D hard to call. Deletions cut 0 bases from V and 8 bases from J, with 6 bases between. This CDR3 has 12 residues. Germline CDR1 and CDR2: SGHRS and YFSETQ. In DNA form, the CDR3 reads TGCGCCAGCAGCTTGGGGTGGGATGAGCAGTTCTTC. This sequence encodes CASSLGWDEQFF.

This clone was seen a handful of times. The chain couples TRBV5-1 to TRBJ2-2; D is unclear. This CDR3 has 12 amino acids. V was pared by 5 bases and J by 5 bases, with 7 bases between. Germline V gene lookup returns CDR1 SGHRS and CDR2 YFSETQ. Here the CDR3 DNA reads TGCGCCAGCAGTGCAAGTACCGGGGAGCTGTTTTTT. Its translation: CASSASTGELFF.

The J gene is TRBJ1-5, the V gene TRBV7-2, with a possible D match to TRBD1 (5 bases). CDR1 is SGHTA, CDR2 FQGNSA, per germline. V dropped 3 bases and J dropped 7 bases, with 16 bases sitting between them. The CDR3 is 15 residues long. In nucleotides, the CDR3 is TGTGCCAGCAGCTTTAGCCCCGGGGGTTTCCAGCCCCAGCATTTT. Residues: CASSFSPGGFQPQHF.

CDR3: CASSPGQGTSSGNTIYF. The CDR3 region has the DNA TGTGCCAGCAGCCCGGGACAGGGGACGAGCTCTGGAAACACCATATATTTT. The chain uses TRBV11-2 and TRBJ1-3; 10 bases fit TRBD1. The V gene end was trimmed by 5 bases and the J gene end by 0 bases; junction bases not matched to a gene: 7. Germline CDR1 SGHAT, CDR2 FQNNGV. CDR3 length: 17 residues.

Comment on this clone: The sample holds other DNA sequences that translate to the same CDR3. This chain links TRBV27 with TRBJ2-1, with TRBD2 matching over 10 bases. The CDR3 is 16 amino acids. The junction had 6 bases not matched to a gene; V was cut back by 2 bases and J by 5 bases. CDR1 and CDR2 (germline): MNHEY, SMNVEV (reference sequence). This chain's CDR3 is CASSLRWTSGNNEQFF. CDR3 nucleotides: TGTGCCAGCAGTTTACGATGGACTAGCGGTAACAATGAGCAGTTCTTC.

This CDR3 reads CASSPLQGEKLFF. CDR3 nucleotide sequence: TGTGCCAGCTCACCATTGCAGGGTGAAAAACTGTTTTTT. The chain couples TRBV18 to TRBJ1-4, with D possibly TRBD1 on 5 matching bases. V gave up 2 bases and J gave up 7 bases, with 8 bases separating them. Germline loops: CDR1 KGHSH, CDR2 LQKENI. The CDR3 has 13 amino acids.

This clone has only one observation. The V call is TRBV6-1, the J call TRBJ2-2, with 7 bases aligning to TRBD1. From germline, CDR1 is MNHNS and CDR2 SASEGT. V gave up 4 bases and J gave up 3 bases; unmatched junction bases: 2. The CDR3 runs to 14 residues. CDR3 residues: CASSVQGDTGELFF. The CDR3, as DNA: TGTGCCAGCAGTGTTCAGGGGGACACCGGGGAGCTGTTTTTT.

CDR3 loop: CASSLATGGATEAFF. The CDR3 nucleotides read TGCGCCAGCAGCTTGGCGACAGGGGGTGCCACTGAAGCTTTCTTT. The chain couples TRBV5-1 to TRBJ1-1; TRBD1 matches at 9 bases. Looked up from germline, CDR1 is SGHRS and CDR2 is YFSETQ. V lost 0 bases and J lost 4; bases outside the gene matches: 4. CDR3 length equals 15 residues.

The V gene is TRBV5-4, the J gene TRBJ1-5; 7 bases match TRBD1. The CDR3 consists of 16 residues. V shed 0 bases, J shed 0 bases, and the junction held 3 bases outside the gene matches. Per germline, CDR1 SGHNT and CDR2 YYREEE (reference sequence). Here the CDR3 reads CASSLVGGFSNQPQHF. In DNA form, the CDR3 reads TGTGCCAGCAGCTTGGTAGGGGGCTTTAGCAATCAGCCCCAGCATTTT.

This clone has more than one count but fewer than ten. The genes are TRBV27 and TRBJ1-5; tentatively, D is TRBD1 (6 bases). The CDR3 length is 15 residues. V lost 5 bases to trimming and J lost 2 bases, with 13 bases between them. Looked up from germline, CDR1 is MNHEY and CDR2 is SMNVEV (reference sequence). Here the CDR3 reads CASSIGRTGNQPQHF. CDR3 DNA: TGTGCCAGCAGTATAGGAAGGACAGGCAATCAGCCCCAGCATTTT.

This chain links TRBV11-2 with TRBJ2-1; 8 bases agree with TRBD1. Germline CDR1 is SGHAT and CDR2 is FQNNGV. The length of the CDR3 is 14 residues. V was pared by 4 bases and J by 6 bases, with 5 bases of the junction left unmatched. CDR3 region: CASSSGQGLNEQFF. CDR3 nucleotide sequence: TGTGCCAGCAGCTCCGGACAGGGCCTCAATGAGCAGTTCTTC. The entire variable domain, with the rest obtained from reference TRBV11-2 and TRBJ2-1, is as follows: EAGVAQSPRYKIIEKRQSVAFWCNPISGHATLYWYQQILGQGPKLLIQFQNNGVVDDSQLPKDRFSAERLKGVDSTLKIQPAKLEDSAVYLCASSSGQGLNEQFFGPGTRLTVL.